A selection of T cell receptor beta chains follows, all from one sample in a study of cytomegalovirus exposure and HLA in healthy donors. Sequencing used immunoSEQ multiplex PCR; TCRdb keeps in-frame clones, though not all of them. The sample lists about 160,000 clones; 77% were seen once. Sequencing was carried out using PBMCs. Receptors were obtained from a woman between 40 and 55 years old in good health and CMV-seropositive. The conserved cysteine and the conserved F or W are not part of the CDR3 here. The order of the fields is clone size, V gene, CDR3 protein. Not every row has a clone size; where given, it reads once, few, many or a size class.

clone_size: .; v_call: TRBV5-4; cdr3_aa: ASSLDSFGTGELF
clone_size: .; v_call: TRBV29-1; cdr3_aa: SVGRGWVGSTDTQY
clone_size: .; v_call: TRBV5-1; cdr3_aa: ASSSGQAGQETQY
clone_size: .; v_call: TRBV4-2; cdr3_aa: ASSQPNGNTIY
clone_size: few; v_call: TRBV6-1; cdr3_aa: ATPGQGASNYGYT
clone_size: .; v_call: TRBV5-6; cdr3_aa: ASSSMEGGVETQY
clone_size: .; v_call: TRBV6-5; cdr3_aa: ASSRGLFTDTQY
clone_size: .; v_call: TRBV27; cdr3_aa: ASSLRGHEKLF
clone_size: .; v_call: TRBV30; cdr3_aa: AWSGIAGYTDTQY
clone_size: .; v_call: TRBV11-2; cdr3_aa: ASSLQGRHGGEQF
clone_size: .; v_call: TRBV7-2; cdr3_aa: ASSPTSGGANEQF
clone_size: .; v_call: TRBV2; cdr3_aa: ASSGQGSNQPQH
clone_size: few; v_call: TRBV7-2; cdr3_aa: ASSPSTPTGVDTEAF
clone_size: .; v_call: TRBV7-9; cdr3_aa: ASSSGGGGTEAF
clone_size: once; v_call: TRBV7-9; cdr3_aa: ASSLGTPNTGELF
clone_size: .; v_call: TRBV5-1; cdr3_aa: ASSSTGTTTYEQY
clone_size: .; v_call: TRBV9; cdr3_aa: ASSLGAGGLTDTQY
clone_size: once; v_call: TRBV19; cdr3_aa: ASSIGSY
clone_size: .; v_call: TRBV28; cdr3_aa: ASSFQDYYGYT
clone_size: .; v_call: TRBV6-5; cdr3_aa: ASSYGVLKGGTEAF